This T cell receptor (beta chain) came from a study of PD-1 blockade in classical Hodgkin lymphoma. By share, this clone ranks as medium-sized. No antigen is known for it. General study results and limits: Relapsed/refractory patients reportedly had the lowest baseline TCR diversity, below newly diagnosed patients, who were below healthy donors. TCR diversity rose significantly by C4D1 in CD4+ but not CD8+ cells. It was among complete responders that baseline diversity resembled that of newly diagnosed patients.

Relapse was seen in all patients after autologous stem cell transplantation, and brentuximab vedotin exposure was variable. TCRdb's table, derived via immunoSEQ multiplex PCR, lists solely in-frame clones and lacks some. The sample includes under 15,000 clones, about four fifths of them seen just once. Trimming pared 5 bases from V and 5 bases from J, leaving 24 bases between. This CDR3 comprises 17 residues. Germline V gene lookup returns CDR1 SGHVS and CDR2 FQNEAQ. The material sequenced was peripheral blood mononuclear cells (PBMCs), taken at baseline. The clonotype originates from a human donor with classical Hodgkin lymphoma. V gene TRBV7-8 combines with J gene TRBJ2-5; D is unclear. The CDR3 DNA reads TGTGCCAGCAGCCCGCTAGGGTGGGGTAGATTGGTGGAGACCCAGTACTTC. It translates to CASSPLGWGRLVETQYF.